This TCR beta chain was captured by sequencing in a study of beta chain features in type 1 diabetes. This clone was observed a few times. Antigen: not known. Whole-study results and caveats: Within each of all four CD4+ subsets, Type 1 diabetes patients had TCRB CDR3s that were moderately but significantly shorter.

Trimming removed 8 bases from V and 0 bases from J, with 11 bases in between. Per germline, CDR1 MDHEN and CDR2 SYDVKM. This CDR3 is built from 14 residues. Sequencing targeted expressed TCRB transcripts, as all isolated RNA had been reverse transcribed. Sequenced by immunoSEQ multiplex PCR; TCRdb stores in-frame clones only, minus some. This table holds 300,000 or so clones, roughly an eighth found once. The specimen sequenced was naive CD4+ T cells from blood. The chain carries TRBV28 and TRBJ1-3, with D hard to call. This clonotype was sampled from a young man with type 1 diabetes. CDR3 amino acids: CASLSGGSGNTIYF. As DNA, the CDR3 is TGTGCCAGCCTATCTGGTGGCTCTGGAAACACCATATATTTT.